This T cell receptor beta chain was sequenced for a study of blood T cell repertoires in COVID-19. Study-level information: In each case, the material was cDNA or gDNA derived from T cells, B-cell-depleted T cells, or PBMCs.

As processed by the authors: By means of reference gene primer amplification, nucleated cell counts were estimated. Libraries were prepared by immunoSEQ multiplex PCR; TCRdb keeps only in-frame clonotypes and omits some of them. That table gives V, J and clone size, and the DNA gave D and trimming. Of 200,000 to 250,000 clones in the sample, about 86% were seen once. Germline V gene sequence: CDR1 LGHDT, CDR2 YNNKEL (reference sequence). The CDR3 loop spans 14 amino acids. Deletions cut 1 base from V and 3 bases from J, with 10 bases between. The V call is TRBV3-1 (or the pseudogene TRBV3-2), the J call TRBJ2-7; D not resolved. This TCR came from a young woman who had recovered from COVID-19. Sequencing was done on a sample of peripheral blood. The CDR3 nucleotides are TGTGCCAGCAGCCAAGGTATAGGAGACTACGAGCAGTACTTC. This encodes CASSQGIGDYEQYF.